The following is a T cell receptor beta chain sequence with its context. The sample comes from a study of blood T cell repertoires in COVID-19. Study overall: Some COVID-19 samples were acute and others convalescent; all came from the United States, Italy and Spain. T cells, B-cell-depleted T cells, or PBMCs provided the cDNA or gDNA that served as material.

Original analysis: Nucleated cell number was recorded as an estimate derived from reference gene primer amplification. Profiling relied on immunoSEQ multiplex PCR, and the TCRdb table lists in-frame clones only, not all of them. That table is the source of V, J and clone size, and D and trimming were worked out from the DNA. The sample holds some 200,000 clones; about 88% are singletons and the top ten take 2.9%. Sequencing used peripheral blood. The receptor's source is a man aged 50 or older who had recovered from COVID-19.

The CDR3 loop is CASSLVADTLYEQYF. CDR3 sequence (DNA): TGTGCCAGCAGCTTAGTAGCGGACACCCTCTACGAGCAGTACTTC. The J gene is TRBJ2-7, the V gene TRBV7-6; D may be TRBD2 (6 bases). V dropped 1 base and J dropped 3 bases, with 13 bases sitting between them. The germline V gene encodes CDR1 SGHVS and CDR2 FNYEAQ. The CDR3 has 15 residues. The full variable domain, in which reference TRBV7-6 and TRBJ2-7 provide the parts outside the CDR3, is GAGVSQSPRYKVTKRGQDVALRCDPISGHVSLYWYRQALGQGPEFLTYFNYEAQQDKSGLPNDRFSAERPEGSISTLTIQRTEQRDSAMYRCASSLVADTLYEQYFGPGTRLTVT.